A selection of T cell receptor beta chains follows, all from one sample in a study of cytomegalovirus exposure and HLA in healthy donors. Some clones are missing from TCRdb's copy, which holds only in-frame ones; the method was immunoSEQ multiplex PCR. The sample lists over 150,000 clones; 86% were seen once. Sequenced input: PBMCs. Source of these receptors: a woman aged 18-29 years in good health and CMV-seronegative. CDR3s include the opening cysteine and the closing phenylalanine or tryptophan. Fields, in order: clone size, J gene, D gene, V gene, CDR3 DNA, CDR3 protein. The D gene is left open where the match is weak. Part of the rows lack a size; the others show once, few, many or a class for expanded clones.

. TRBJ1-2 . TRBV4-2 TGTGCCAGCAGCCAAGATAGCTATGGCTACACCTTC CASSQDSYGYTF
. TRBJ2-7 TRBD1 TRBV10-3 TGTGCCACGACTCGACAGGGGCCCTACGAGCAGTACTTC CATTRQGPYEQYF
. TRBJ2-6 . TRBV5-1 TGCGCCAGCAGCTTGTTGGTAATAATAGCAGGGGCTGGGGCCAACGTCCTGACTTTC CASSLLVIIAGAGANVLTF
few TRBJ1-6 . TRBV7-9 TGTGCCAGCAGCTTACGCGAGGGTCCCTATAATTCACCCCTCCACTTT CASSLREGPYNSPLHF
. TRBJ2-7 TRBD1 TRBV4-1 TGCGCCAGCAGTCTTTCCGACAGGGGGCAATACGAGCAGTACTTC CASSLSDRGQYEQYF
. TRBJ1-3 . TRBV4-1 TGCGCCAGCAGCCAAGATTCGCAGGTGCACCCTGGAAACACCATATATTTT CASSQDSQVHPGNTIYF
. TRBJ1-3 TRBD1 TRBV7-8 TGTGCCAGCAGCCCCTCACCGGACAGGGCTTTATCTGGAAACACCATATATTTT CASSPSPDRALSGNTIYF
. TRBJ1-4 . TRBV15 TGTGCCACCAGCAGAGAGCGGGCAGGTGCTAATGAAAAACTGTTTTTT CATSRERAGANEKLFF
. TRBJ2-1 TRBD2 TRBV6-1 TGTGCCAGCAGCATTACTAGCGGGATTTACAATGAGCAGTTCTTC CASSITSGIYNEQFF
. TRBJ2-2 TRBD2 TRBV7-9 TGTGCCAGCAGCCCGGGGGGCACCGGGGAGCTGTTTTTT CASSPGGTGELFF
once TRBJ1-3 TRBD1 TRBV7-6 TGTGCCAGCAGCTTGACAGGGGGCGATGGGTCTGGAAACACCATATATTTT CASSLTGGDGSGNTIYF
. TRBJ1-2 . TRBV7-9 TGTGCCAGCAGCTCTTTGGCCATTACCATTACCTATGGCTACACCTTC CASSSLAITITYGYTF
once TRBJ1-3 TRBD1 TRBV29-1 TGCAGCGTTCACAGGGGCGGAAACACCATATATTTT CSVHRGGNTIYF
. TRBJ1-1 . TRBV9 TGTGCCAGCAGCGTAGTTCCAGGGAACACTGAAGCTTTCTTT CASSVVPGNTEAFF
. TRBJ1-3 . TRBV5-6 TGTGCCAGCAGCCCGGACAGATCCTCTGGAAACACCATATATTTT CASSPDRSSGNTIYF
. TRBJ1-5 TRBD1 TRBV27 TGTGCCAGCAGTTTATCTCCAGGGGGTGATCAGCCCCAGCATTTT CASSLSPGGDQPQHF
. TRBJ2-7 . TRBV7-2 TGTGCCAGCAGCTTAGTCTCTCGTCGGGGAGGAGGGGACGAGCAGTACTTC CASSLVSRRGGGDEQYF
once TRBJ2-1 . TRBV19 TGTGCCAGTAGTATTTCCGGGAGTTTTATTAGCAATGAGCAGTTCTTC CASSISGSFISNEQFF
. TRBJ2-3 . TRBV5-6 TGTGCCAGCAGCTCAGCAGATACGCAGTATTTT CASSSADTQYF
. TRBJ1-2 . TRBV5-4 TGTGCCAGCATCCAATTCGGGGGGAGTTATGGCTACACCTTC CASIQFGGSYGYTF
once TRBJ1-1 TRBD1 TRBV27 TGTGCCAGCAGTTGGGACAGGGGGCTTTCCACTGAAGCTTTCTTT CASSWDRGLSTEAFF
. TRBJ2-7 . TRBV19 TGTGCCAGTAGTTCCCGACAGACCTACGAGCAGTACTTC CASSSRQTYEQYF
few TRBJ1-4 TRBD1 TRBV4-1 TGCGCCAGCAGCCGTGTCCAGCGGGACAGGGTGGAAAAACTGTTTTTT CASSRVQRDRVEKLFF
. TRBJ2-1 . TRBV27 TGTGCCAGCAGTTTAGCAGGGGCCTACAATGAGCAGTTCTTC CASSLAGAYNEQFF
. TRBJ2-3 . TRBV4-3 TGCGCCAGCAGCCAAGACAAAAGTGGCAAGACAGATACGCAGTATTTT CASSQDKSGKTDTQYF
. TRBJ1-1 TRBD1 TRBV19 TGTGCCAGTAGTACCGGGACAGGGTTAACTGAAGCTTTCTTT CASSTGTGLTEAFF
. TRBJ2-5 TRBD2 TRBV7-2 TGTGCCAGCAGCTTAACCGGGACTAGCTCAGACTTC CASSLTGTSSDF
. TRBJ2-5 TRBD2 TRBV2 TGTGCCAGCAGTGAAAGTAGCGGGAGAGGCCAAGAGACCCAGTACTTC CASSESSGRGQETQYF
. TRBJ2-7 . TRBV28 TGTGCCAGCAGTTCAGGACAGCTCTACGAGCAGTACTTC CASSSGQLYEQYF
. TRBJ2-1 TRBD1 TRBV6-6 TGTGCCAGTCGACCGGGACAGTACAATGAGCAGTTCTTC CASRPGQYNEQFF
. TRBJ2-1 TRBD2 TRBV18 TGTGCCAGCTCACCGAGAGGTCTAGCGGAGATCTACAATGAGCAGTTCTTC CASSPRGLAEIYNEQFF
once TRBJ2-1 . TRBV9 TGTGCCAGCAGCGTAGATGTCAGGGAGGCCTACAATGAGCAGTTCTTC CASSVDVREAYNEQFF
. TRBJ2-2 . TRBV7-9 TGTGCCAGCAGCTTACTGCAGGAGGCCACCGGGGAGCTGTTTTTT CASSLLQEATGELFF
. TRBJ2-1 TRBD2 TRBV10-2 TGCGCCAGCAGACGCGGGACTAGCGGGTCTGACAATGAGCAGTTCTTC CASRRGTSGSDNEQFF
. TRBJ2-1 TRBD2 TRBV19 TGTGCCAGTAGTCCAAGGGCTAGCGGGAGGTACAATGAGCAGTTCTTC CASSPRASGRYNEQFF
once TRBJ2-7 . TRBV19 TGTGCCAGTAGTATAGGGCCGGGTGGCAACGAGCAGTACTTC CASSIGPGGNEQYF
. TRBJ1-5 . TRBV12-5 TGTGCTAGTGGTCCCTCAGGGCAGCCCCAGCATTTT CASGPSGQPQHF
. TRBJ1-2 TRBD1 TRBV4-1 TGCGCCAGCAGACATACCTTACCGGGACAGGGCTATGGCTACACCTTC CASRHTLPGQGYGYTF
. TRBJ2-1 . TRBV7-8 TGTGCCAGCAGCTTAAGGCCCGGCAGGGACAATGAGCAGTTCTTC CASSLRPGRDNEQFF
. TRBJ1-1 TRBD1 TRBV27 TGTGCCAGCAGTTTAGGACAGGGTATATCAGCTTTCTTT CASSLGQGISAFF